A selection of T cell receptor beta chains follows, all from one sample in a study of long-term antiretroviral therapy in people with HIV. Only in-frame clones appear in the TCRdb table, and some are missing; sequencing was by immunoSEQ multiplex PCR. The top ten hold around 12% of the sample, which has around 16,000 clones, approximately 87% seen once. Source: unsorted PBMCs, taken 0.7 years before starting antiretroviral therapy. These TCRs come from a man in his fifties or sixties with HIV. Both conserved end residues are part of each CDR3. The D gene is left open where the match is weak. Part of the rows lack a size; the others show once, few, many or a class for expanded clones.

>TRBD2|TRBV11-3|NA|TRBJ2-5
TGTGCCAGCAGCTCGACTAGCGGGAGTGAGACCCAGTACTTC
CASSSTSGSETQYF
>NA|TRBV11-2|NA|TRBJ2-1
TGTGCCAGCAGCGTCCAGCGTGGGCACTACAATGAGCAGTTCTTC
CASSVQRGHYNEQFF
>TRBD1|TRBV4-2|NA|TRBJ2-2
TGTGCCAGCAGCCCCCGGGACAGGGGGGCCGGGGAGCTGTTTTTT
CASSPRDRGAGELFF
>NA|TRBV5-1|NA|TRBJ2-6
TGCGCCAGCAGCTTCCAAGCCTCTGGGGCCAACGTCCTGACTTTC
CASSFQASGANVLTF
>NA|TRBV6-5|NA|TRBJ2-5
TGTGCCAGCATCCCGCCCCAAGAGACCCAGTACTTC
CASIPPQETQYF
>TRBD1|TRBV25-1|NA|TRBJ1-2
TGTGCCAGCAGTGAAAGGACAGGGGTGTCTGATGGCTACACCTTC
CASSERTGVSDGYTF
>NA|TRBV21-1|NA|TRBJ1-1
TGTGCCAGCAGCAATTTTGGGCCAGGGGAGGACACTGAAGCTTTCTTT
CASSNFGPGEDTEAFF
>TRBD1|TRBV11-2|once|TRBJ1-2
TGTGCCAGCAGCTCCCGGACAGGGAACTATGGCTACACCTTC
CASSSRTGNYGYTF
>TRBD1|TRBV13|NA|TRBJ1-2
TGTGCCAGCAGTTTGGACAGGCGCAGGAGCTACACCTTC
CASSLDRRRSYTF
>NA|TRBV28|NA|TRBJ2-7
TGTGCCAGCAGCGTTTCCCCACCGGCCTACGAGCAGTACTTC
CASSVSPPAYEQYF
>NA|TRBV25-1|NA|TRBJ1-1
TGTGCCAGCTCGGGGGGGTACACTGAAGCTTTCTTT
CASSGGYTEAFF
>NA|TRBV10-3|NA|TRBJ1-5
TGTGCCATCTCAACCCTCGGGGTAGGGAATCAGCCCCAGCATTTT
CAISTLGVGNQPQHF
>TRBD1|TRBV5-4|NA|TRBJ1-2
TGTGCCAGCAGCGGATCGACAGGGGTGACCTATGGCTACACCTTC
CASSGSTGVTYGYTF
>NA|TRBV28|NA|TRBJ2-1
TGTGCCAGCAGTTTACCGACACTTAATGAGCAGTTCTTC
CASSLPTLNEQFF
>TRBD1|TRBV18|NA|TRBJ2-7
TGTGCCAGCTCACCAGGGACAGGGGGTTTTTACGAGCAGTACTTC
CASSPGTGGFYEQYF
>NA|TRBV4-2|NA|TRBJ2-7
TGTGCCAGCAGCCGAGAAATAGGGGCGTACGAGCAGTACTTC
CASSREIGAYEQYF
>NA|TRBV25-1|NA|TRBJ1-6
TGTGCCAGCAGTGAGGGGGTATGGTCACCCCTCCACTTT
CASSEGVWSPLHF
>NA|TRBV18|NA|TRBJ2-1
TGTGCCAGCTCACTCTTGACCGGAACCTACAATGAGCAGTTCTTC
CASSLLTGTYNEQFF
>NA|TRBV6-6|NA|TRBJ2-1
TGTGCCAGCAGTTACAACGGGGGTTCGGGCCCCAATGAGCAGTTCTTC
CASSYNGGSGPNEQFF
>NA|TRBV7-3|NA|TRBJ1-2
TGTGCCAGCAGCCCCCGTGGCCCGGAGAACTATGGCTACACCTTC
CASSPRGPENYGYTF
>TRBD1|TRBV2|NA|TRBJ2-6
TGTGCCAGCAGTTGGGACAGGGGAGGCGCTGGGGCCAACGTCCTGACTTTC
CASSWDRGGAGANVLTF
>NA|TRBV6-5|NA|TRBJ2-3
TGTGCCAGCAGTTACGGGGGATGGGAGTATTTT
CASSYGGWEYF
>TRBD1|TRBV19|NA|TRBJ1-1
TGTGCCAGTAACCAACTAGGGGGCGTTTTGACTGAAGCTTTCTTT
CASNQLGGVLTEAFF
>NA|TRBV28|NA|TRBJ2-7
TGTGCCAGCAGTCTCAACCCCTCGGCAGCAATTGACGAGCAGTACTTC
CASSLNPSAAIDEQYF
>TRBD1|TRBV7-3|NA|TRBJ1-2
TGTGCCAGCAGCCTCGATTACAGGGGTCAGTATGGCTACACCTTC
CASSLDYRGQYGYTF
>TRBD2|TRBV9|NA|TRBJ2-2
TGTGCCAGCAGCGTAGTAACGGGACTAAACACCGGGGAGCTGTTTTTT
CASSVVTGLNTGELFF
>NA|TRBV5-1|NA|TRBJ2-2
TGCGCCAGCAGCGGCCGGGGGGCGAGGACCGGGGAGCTGTTTTTT
CASSGRGARTGELFF
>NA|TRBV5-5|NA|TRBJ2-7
TGTGCCAGCAGCGAGGGTTACGGCTACGAGCAGTACTTC
CASSEGYGYEQYF
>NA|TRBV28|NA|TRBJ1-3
TGTGCCAGCAGTCCCTCCCTCGGGGTGATCTCTGGAAACACCATATATTTT
CASSPSLGVISGNTIYF
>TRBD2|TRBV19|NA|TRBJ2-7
TGTGCCAGTAGTATCTCTAGCGGGAGTATGTACGAGCAGTACTTC
CASSISSGSMYEQYF
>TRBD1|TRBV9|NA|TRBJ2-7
TGTGCCAGCAGCCTAGGACAGGGGAGCTACGAGCAGTACTTC
CASSLGQGSYEQYF
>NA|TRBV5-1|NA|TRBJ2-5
TGCGCCAGCAGCTTGGGGCCGGGGCCAGGCCAAGAGACCCAGTACTTC
CASSLGPGPGQETQYF
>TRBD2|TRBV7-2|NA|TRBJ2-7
TGTGCCAGCAGCTTAGCGCCGATAAGCGGGGGGGCCTACGAGCAGTACTTC
CASSLAPISGGAYEQYF
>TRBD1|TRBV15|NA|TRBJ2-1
TGTGCCACCAGTACTGCCCTCGGGACAGGGAAGGACAATGAGCAGTTCTTC
CATSTALGTGKDNEQFF
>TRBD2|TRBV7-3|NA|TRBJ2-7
TGTGCCAGCAGCTTTATGGGCGGGGGGCTCTCCTACGAGCAGTACTTC
CASSFMGGGLSYEQYF
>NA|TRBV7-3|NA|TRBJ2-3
TGTGCCAGCAGCCAAATGCGGGACTCCAAGGGCTCAGATACGCAGTATTTT
CASSQMRDSKGSDTQYF
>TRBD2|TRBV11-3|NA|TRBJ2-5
TGTGCCAGCAGCACCGGGACTAGCGGGGAGACCCAGTACTTC
CASSTGTSGETQYF
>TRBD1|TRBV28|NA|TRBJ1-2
TGTGCCAGCAGTTTAAGAGATGGGACAGGGGGCGAAGGCTACACCTTC
CASSLRDGTGGEGYTF
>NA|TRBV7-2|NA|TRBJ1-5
TGTGCCAGCAGCTTAGCTCAGCCGCTTGATCAGCCCCAGCATTTT
CASSLAQPLDQPQHF
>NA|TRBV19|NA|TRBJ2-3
TGTGCCAGTAGTATTGTTAGCGTCTATAGCACAGATACGCAGTATTTT
CASSIVSVYSTDTQYF
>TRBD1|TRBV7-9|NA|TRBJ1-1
TGTGCCAGCAGTATAACAGGGGGCCCCGAAGTTGAAGCTTTCTTT
CASSITGGPEVEAFF
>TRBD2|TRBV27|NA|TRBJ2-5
TGTGCCAGCAGTTTGCGCGGGAGGGAGACCCAGTACTTC
CASSLRGRETQYF
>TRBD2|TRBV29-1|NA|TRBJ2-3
TGCAGCGGACTAGCGGGAGCCGATACGCAGTATTTT
CSGLAGADTQYF
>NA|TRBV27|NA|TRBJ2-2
TGTGCCAGCAGTCTAGACAGGCCATGGCCCACCAGGGAGCTGTTTTTT
CASSLDRPWPTRELFF
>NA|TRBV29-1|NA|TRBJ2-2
TGCAGCGTTGACTACGGAGGGAACACCGGGGAGCTGTTTTTT
CSVDYGGNTGELFF
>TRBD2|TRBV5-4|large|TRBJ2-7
TGTGCCAGCAGCTTGACGGGGGGGCCGGCCTACGAGCAGTACTTC
CASSLTGGPAYEQYF
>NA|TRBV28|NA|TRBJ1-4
TGTGCCAGCAGTTTGGTTCAGGGTAACGAAAAACTGTTTTTT
CASSLVQGNEKLFF
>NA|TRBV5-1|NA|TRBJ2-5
TGCGCCAGCGGCCTTACAGGTGAGGTCGACCAAGAGACCCAGTACTTC
CASGLTGEVDQETQYF